The following is a TCR beta chain sequence with its context. As yet, its antigen is unknown. Sequencing was performed with immunoSEQ multiplex PCR; in TCRdb, only in-frame clones are kept and a portion is missing. Among 100,000 to 150,000 clones listed, roughly 92% were seen once. This specimen belongs to a study of T cell responses to AZD1222 COVID-19 vaccine. The study's findings and limits: It was only after the peak T cell response that any repertoires were sampled. Among the donors, most were white British and more were female, and clonal diversity was possibly underestimated.

The CDR3 runs to 12 residues. CDR1 MNHEY and CDR2 SVGAGI come from the germline V gene. V was shortened by 9 bases and J by 5 bases, with 14 bases between the two germline ends. The sequenced sample was peripheral blood, obtained 28 days after the second AZD1222 dose. The V call is TRBV6-5, the J call TRBJ2-7; D is undetermined. The clonotype was recovered from an adult who received the AZD1222 COVID-19 vaccine. CDR3 region: CASRTGMDEQYF. The CDR3 DNA sequence: TGTGCCAGTAGGACGGGTATGGACGAGCAGTACTTC.